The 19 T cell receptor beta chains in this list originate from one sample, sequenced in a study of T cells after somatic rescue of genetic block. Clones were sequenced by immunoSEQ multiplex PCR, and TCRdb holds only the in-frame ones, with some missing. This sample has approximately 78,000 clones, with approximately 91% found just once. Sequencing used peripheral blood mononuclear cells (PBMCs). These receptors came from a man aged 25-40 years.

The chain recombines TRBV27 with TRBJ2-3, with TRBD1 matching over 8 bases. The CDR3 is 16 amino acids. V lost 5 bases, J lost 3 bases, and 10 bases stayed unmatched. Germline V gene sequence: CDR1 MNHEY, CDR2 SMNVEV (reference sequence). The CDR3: CASSPSRTGFTDTQYF. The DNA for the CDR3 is TGTGCCAGCAGTCCCTCTCGGACAGGGTTTACAGATACGCAGTATTTT.

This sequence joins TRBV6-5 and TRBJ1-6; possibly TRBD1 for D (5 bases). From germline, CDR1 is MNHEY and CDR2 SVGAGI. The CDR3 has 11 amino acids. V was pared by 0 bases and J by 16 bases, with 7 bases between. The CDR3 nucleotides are TGTGCCAGCAGTTACTCGGGGGAACTCCACTTT. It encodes CASSYSGELHF.

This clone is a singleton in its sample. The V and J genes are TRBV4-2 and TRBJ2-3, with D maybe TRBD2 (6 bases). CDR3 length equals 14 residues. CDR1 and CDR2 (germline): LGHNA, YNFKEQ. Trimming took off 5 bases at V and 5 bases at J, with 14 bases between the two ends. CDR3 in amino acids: CASSSLAPGDTQYF. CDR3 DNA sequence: TGTGCCAGCAGCTCACTAGCTCCGGGAGATACGCAGTATTTT.

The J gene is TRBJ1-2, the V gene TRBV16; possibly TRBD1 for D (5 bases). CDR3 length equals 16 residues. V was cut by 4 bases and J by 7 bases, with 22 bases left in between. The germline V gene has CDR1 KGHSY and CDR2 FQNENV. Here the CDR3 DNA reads TGTGCCAGCAGCCGAGACCGGGACGGGAGATGGGGTGGCTACACCTTC. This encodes CASSRDRDGRWGGYTF.

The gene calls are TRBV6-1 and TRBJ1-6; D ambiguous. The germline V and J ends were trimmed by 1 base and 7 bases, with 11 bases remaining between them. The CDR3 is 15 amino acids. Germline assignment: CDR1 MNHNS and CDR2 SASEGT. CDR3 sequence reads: CASSEGTVSNSPLHF. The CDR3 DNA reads TGTGCCAGCAGTGAAGGGACGGTTTCAAATTCACCCCTCCACTTT.

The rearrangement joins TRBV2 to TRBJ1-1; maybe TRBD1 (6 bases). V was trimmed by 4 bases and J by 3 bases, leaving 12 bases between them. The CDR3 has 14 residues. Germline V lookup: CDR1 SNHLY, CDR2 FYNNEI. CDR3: CASSAGGADTEAFF. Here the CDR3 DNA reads TGTGCCAGCAGTGCCGGGGGGGCCGACACTGAAGCTTTCTTT.

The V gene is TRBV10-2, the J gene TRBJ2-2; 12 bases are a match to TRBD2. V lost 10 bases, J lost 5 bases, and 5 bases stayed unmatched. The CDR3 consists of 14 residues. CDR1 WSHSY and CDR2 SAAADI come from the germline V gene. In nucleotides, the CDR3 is TGCGCCACCACTAGCGGGAGGTGGACCGGGGAGCTGTTTTTT. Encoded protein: CATTSGRWTGELFF.

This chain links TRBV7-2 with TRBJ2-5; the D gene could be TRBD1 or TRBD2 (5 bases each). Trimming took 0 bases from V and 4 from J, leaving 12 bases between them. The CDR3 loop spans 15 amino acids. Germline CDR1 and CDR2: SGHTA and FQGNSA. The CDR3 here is CASSLATGRGETQYF. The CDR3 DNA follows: TGTGCCAGCAGCTTAGCGACGGGACGCGGAGAGACCCAGTACTTC.

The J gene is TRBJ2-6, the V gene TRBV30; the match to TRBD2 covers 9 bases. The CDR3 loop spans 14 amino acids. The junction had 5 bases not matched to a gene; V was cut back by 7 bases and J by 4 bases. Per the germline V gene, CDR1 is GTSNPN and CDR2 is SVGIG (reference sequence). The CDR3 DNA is TGTGCCTACTTAGCGGGAGCCGGGGCCAACGTCCTGACTTTC. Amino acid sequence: CAYLAGAGANVLTF.

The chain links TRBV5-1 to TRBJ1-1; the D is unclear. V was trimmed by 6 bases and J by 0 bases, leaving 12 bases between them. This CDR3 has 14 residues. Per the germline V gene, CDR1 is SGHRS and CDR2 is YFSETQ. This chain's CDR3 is CASKESEMNTEAFF. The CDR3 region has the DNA TGCGCCAGCAAAGAATCAGAAATGAACACTGAAGCTTTCTTT. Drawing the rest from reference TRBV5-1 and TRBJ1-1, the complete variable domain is KAGVTQTPRYLIKTRGQQVTLSCSPISGHRSVSWYQQTPGQGLQFLFEYFSETQRNKGNFPGRFSGRQFSNSRSEMNVSTLELGDSALYLCASKESEMNTEAFFGQGTRLTVV.

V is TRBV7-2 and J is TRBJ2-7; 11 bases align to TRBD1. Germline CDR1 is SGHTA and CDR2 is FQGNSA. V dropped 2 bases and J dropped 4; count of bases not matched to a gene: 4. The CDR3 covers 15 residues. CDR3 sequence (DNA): TGTGCCAGCAGCTTACGGACAGGGGGCTATTACGAGCAGTACTTC. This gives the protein CASSLRTGGYYEQYF.

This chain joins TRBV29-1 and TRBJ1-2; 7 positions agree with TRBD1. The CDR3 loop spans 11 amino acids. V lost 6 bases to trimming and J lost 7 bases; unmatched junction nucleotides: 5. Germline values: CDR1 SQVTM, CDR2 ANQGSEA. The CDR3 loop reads CSVTGTAGYTF. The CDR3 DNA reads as TGCAGCGTAACCGGGACAGCTGGCTACACCTTC.

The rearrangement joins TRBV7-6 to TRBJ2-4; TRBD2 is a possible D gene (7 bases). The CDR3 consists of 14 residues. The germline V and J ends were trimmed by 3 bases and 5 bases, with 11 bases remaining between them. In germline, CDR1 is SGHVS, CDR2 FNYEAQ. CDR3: CASSLWEGENIQYF. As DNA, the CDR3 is TGTGCCAGCAGCTTGTGGGAGGGGGAAAACATTCAGTACTTC.

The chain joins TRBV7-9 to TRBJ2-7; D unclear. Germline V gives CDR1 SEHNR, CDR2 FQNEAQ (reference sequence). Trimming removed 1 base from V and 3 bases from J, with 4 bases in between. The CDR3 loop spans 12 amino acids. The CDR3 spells CASSLESYEQYF. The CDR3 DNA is TGTGCCAGCAGCTTAGAGAGCTACGAGCAGTACTTC.

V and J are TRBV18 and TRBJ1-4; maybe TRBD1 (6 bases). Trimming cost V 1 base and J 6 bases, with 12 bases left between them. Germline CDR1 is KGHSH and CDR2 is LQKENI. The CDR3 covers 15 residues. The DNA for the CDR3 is TGTGCCAGCTCACCACAAACAGGGTTACATGAAAAACTGTTTTTT. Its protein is CASSPQTGLHEKLFF.

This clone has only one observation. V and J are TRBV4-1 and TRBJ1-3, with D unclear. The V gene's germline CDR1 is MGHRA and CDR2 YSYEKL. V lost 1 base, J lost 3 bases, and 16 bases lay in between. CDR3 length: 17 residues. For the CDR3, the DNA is TGCGCCAGCAGCCAAGTGTTGGCGGTAGTAGATGGAAACACCATATATTTT. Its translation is CASSQVLAVVDGNTIYF.

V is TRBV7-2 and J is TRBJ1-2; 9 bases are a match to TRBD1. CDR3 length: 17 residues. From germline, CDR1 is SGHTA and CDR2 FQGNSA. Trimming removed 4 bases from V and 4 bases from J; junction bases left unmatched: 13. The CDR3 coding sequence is TGTGCCAGCAGCTCACAGGGGGCAGGGCCCCTTGTCTATGGCTACACCTTC. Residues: CASSSQGAGPLVYGYTF.

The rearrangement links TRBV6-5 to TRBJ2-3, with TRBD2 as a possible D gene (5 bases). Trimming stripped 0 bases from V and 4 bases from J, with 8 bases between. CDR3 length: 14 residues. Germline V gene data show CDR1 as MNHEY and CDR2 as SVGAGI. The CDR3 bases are TGTGCCAGCAGTTACTCGAGGGTTGCAGATACGCAGTATTTT. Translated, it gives CASSYSRVADTQYF.

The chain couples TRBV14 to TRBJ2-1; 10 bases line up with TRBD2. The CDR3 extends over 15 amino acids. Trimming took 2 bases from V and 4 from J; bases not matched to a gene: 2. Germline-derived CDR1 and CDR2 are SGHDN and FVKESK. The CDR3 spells CASSQSGGAYNEQFF. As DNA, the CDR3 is TGTGCCAGCAGCCAAAGCGGGGGGGCTTACAATGAGCAGTTCTTC.